Below, 3 T cell receptor beta chains from the same sample are listed, as sequenced in a study of blood T cell repertoires in COVID-19. Repertoires were generated with immunoSEQ multiplex PCR, while TCRdb's copy carries only in-frame clones and drops some. The data hold about 250,000 clones, with around 83% observed a single time. The specimen was peripheral blood. All receptors come from a man aged 40-50 years with active or convalescent COVID-19.

The V call is TRBV4-1, the J call TRBJ2-7, with a possible D match to TRBD1 (6 bases). Germline V lookup: CDR1 MGHRA, CDR2 YSYEKL. V lost 2 bases to trimming and J lost 6 bases, with 17 bases between them. The CDR3 length is 15 residues. DNA for the CDR3: TGCGCCAGCAGCCAACGGGTTGGGACAACCAGCGAGCAGTACTTC. It is translated as CASSQRVGTTSEQYF.

The J gene is TRBJ2-7, the V gene TRBV11-3; TRBD2 matches at 7 bases. V lost 5 bases, J lost 1 base, and 11 bases stayed unmatched. Germline V CDR1 and CDR2: SGHNT, YENEEA. The CDR3 is 16 amino acids. CDR3 amino acids: CASSLLGRGGSYEQYF. As DNA, the CDR3 is TGTGCCAGCAGCCTCCTGGGCCGCGGGGGATCCTACGAGCAGTACTTC.

The chain uses TRBV6-2 or TRBV6-3 and TRBJ1-1, with a possible D match to TRBD1 (6 bases). Germline lookup yields CDR1 MNHEY and CDR2 SVGEGT. The CDR3 covers 13 residues. Trimming shortened V by 2 bases and J by 4 bases, and 8 bases separated the two germline ends. The CDR3 region is CASSYTGLTEAFF. The CDR3 coding sequence is TGTGCCAGCAGTTACACAGGGCTCACTGAAGCTTTCTTT.